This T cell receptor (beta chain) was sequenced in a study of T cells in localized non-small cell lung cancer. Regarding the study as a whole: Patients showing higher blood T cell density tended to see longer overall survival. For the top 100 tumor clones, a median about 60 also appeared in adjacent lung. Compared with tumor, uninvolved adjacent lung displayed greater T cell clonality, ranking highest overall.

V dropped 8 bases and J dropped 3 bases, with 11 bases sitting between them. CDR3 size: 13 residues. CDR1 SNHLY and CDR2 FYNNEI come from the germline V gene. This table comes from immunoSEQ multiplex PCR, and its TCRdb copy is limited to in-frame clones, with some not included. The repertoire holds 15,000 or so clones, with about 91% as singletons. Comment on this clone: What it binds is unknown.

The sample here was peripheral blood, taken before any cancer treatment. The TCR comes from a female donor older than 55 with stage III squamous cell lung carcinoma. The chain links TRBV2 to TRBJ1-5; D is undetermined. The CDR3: CASSLGVNQPQHF. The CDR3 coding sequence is TGTGCCAGCTCCTTAGGCGTCAATCAGCCCCAGCATTTT.